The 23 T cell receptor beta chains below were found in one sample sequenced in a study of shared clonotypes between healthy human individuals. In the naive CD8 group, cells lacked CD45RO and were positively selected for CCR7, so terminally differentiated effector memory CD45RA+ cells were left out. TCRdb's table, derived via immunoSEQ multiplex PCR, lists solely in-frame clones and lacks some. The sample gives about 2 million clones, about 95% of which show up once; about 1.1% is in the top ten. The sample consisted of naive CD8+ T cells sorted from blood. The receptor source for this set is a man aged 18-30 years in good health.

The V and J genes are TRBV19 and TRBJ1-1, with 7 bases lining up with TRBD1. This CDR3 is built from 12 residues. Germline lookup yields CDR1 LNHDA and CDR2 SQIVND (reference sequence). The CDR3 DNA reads TGTGCTGTGGGACAGATGAACACTGAAGCTTTCTTT. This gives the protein CAVGQMNTEAFF.

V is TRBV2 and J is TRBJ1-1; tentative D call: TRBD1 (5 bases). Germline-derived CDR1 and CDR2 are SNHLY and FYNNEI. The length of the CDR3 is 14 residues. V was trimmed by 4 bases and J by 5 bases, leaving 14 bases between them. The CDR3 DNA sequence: TGTGCCAGCAGTGTGGGGCCCGGGGCGACTGAAGCTTTCTTT. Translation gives CASSVGPGATEAFF. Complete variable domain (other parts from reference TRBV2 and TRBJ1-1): EPEVTQTPSHQVTQMGQEVILRCVPISNHLYFYWYRQILGQKVEFLVSFYNNEISEKSEIFDDQFSVERPDGSNFTLKIRSTKLEDSAMYFCASSVGPGATEAFFGQGTRLTVV.

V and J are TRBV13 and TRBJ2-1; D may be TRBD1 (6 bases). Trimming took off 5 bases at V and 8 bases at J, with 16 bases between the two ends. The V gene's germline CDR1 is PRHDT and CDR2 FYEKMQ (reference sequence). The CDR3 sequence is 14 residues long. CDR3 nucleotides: TGTGCCAGCAGCCCTCTACAGGGCGGCCATGAGCAGTTCTTC. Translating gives CASSPLQGGHEQFF.

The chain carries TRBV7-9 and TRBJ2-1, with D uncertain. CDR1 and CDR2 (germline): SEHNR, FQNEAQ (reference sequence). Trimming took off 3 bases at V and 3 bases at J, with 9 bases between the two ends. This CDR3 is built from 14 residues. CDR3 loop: CASSLDLHYNEQFF. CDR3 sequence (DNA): TGTGCCAGCAGCTTGGATCTCCACTACAATGAGCAGTTCTTC.

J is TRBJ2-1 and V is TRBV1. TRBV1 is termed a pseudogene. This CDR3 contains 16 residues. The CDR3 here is CTSKGSAVLSYNEQFF. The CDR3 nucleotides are TGCACCAGCAAAGGTTCAGCAGTTCTCTCCTACAATGAGCAGTTCTTC.

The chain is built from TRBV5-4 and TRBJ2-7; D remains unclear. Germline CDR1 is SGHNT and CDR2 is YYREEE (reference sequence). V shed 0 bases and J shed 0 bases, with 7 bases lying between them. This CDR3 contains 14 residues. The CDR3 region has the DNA TGTGCCAGCAGCTTGGGACCACCCTCCTACGAGCAGTACTTC. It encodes CASSLGPPSYEQYF.

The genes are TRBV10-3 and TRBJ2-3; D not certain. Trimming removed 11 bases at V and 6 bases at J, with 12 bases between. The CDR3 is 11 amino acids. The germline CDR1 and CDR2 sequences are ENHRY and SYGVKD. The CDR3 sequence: CAVQGSDTQYF. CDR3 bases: TGTGCCGTCCAAGGTTCCGATACGCAGTATTTT.

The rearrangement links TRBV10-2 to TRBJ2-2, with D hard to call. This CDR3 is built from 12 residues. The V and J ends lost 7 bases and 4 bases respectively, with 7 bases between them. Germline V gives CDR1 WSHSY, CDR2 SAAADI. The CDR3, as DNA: TGCGCCAGCAAGGAAGTCACCGGGGAGCTGTTTTTT. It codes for CASKEVTGELFF.

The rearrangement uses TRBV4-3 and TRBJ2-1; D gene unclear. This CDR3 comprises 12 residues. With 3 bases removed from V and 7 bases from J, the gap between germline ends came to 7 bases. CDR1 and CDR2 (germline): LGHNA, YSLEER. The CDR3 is CASSHLGNEQFF. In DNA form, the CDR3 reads TGCGCCAGCAGCCACCTGGGTAATGAGCAGTTCTTC.

The CDR3 DNA follows: TGTGCCAGCAAACCCACAGGGAATCAGTATAATTCACCCCTCCACTTT. Its translation is CASKPTGNQYNSPLHF. This rearrangement joins TRBV2 to TRBJ1-6; D might be TRBD1 (6 bases). Per the germline V gene, CDR1 is SNHLY and CDR2 is FYNNEI. The CDR3 runs to 16 residues. Between the trimmed V and J ends, which lost 7 bases and 4 bases, there was a span of 17 bases. The full variable domain, with the rest looked up from reference TRBV2 and TRBJ1-6, is EPEVTQTPSHQVTQMGQEVILRCVPISNHLYFYWYRQILGQKVEFLVSFYNNEISEKSEIFDDQFSVERPDGSNFTLKIRSTKLEDSAMYFCASKPTGNQYNSPLHFGNGTRLTVT.

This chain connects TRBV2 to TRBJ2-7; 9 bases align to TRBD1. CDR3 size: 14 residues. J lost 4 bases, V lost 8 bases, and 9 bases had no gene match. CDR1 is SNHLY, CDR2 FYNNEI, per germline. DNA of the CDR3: TGTGCCAGCTTTGGTCGGGACAGGGTTTACGAGCAGTACTTC. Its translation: CASFGRDRVYEQYF. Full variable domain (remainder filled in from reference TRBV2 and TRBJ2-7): EPEVTQTPSHQVTQMGQEVILRCVPISNHLYFYWYRQILGQKVEFLVSFYNNEISEKSEIFDDQFSVERPDGSNFTLKIRSTKLEDSAMYFCASFGRDRVYEQYFGPGTRLTVT.

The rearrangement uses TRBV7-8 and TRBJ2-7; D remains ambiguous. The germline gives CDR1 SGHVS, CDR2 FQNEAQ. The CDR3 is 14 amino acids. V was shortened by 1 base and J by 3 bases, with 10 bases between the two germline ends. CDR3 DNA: TGTGCCAGCAGCTTAGTTCGCTACAACTACGAGCAGTACTTC. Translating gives CASSLVRYNYEQYF.

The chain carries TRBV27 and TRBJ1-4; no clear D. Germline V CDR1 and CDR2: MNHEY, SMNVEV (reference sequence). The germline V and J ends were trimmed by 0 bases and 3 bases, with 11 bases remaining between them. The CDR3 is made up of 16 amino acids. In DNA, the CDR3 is TGTGCCAGCAGTTTATCGAAGCCGGTGGCTAATGAAAAACTGTTTTTT. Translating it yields CASSLSKPVANEKLFF. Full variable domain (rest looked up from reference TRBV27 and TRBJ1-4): EAQVTQNPRYLITVTGKKLTVTCSQNMNHEYMSWYRQDPGLGLRQIYYSMNVEVTDKGDVPEGYKVSRKEKRNFPLILESPSPNQTSLYFCASSLSKPVANEKLFFGSGTQLSVL.

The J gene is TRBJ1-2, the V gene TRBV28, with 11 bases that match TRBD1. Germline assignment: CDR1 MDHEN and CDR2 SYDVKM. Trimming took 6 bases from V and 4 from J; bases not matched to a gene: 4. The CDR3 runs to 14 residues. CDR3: CASRWTGGGYGYTF. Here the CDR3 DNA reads TGTGCCAGCAGGTGGACAGGGGGCGGCTATGGCTACACCTTC.

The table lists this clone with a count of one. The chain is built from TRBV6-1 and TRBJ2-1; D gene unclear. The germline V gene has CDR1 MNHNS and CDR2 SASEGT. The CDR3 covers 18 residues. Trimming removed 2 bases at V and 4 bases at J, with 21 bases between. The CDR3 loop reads CASSERAHYTTPYNEQFF. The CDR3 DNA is TGTGCCAGCAGTGAAAGGGCCCACTACACGACACCGTACAATGAGCAGTTCTTC.

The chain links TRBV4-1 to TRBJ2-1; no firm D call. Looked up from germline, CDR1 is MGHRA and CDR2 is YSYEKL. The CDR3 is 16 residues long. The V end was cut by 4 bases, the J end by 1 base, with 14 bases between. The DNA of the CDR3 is TGCGCCAGCAGCCTCGAGCTCGTGGATTCCTACAATGAGCAGTTCTTC. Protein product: CASSLELVDSYNEQFF.

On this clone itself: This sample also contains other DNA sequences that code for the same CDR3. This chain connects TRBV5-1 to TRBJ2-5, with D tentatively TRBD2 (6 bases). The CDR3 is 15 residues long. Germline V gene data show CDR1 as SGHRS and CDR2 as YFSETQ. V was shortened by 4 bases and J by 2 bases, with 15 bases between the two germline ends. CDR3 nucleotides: TGCGCCAGCAGCCCGGAGGGGCAGGGTCAAGAGACCCAGTACTTC. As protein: CASSPEGQGQETQYF.

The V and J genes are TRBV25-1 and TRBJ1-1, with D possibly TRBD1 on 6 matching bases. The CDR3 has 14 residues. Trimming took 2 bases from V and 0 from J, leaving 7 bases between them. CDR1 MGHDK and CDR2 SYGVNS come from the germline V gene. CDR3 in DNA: TGTGCCAGCAGTGAACGACAGGTGAACACTGAAGCTTTCTTT. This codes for CASSERQVNTEAFF.

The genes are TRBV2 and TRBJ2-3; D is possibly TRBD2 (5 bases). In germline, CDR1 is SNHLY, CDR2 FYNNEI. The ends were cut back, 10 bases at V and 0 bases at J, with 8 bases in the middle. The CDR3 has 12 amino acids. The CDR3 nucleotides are TGTGCCAACCGCGGGAGCACAGATACGCAGTATTTT. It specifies CANRGSTDTQYF. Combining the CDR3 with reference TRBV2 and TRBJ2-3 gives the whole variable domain EPEVTQTPSHQVTQMGQEVILRCVPISNHLYFYWYRQILGQKVEFLVSFYNNEISEKSEIFDDQFSVERPDGSNFTLKIRSTKLEDSAMYFCANRGSTDTQYFGPGTRLTVL.

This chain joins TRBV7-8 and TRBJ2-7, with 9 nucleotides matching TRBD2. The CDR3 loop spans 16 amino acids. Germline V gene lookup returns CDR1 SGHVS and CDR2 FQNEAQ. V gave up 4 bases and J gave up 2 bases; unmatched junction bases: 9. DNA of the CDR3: TGTGCCAGCAGCTATCCGGTCGGCGGGAGGGCCTACGAGCAGTACTTC. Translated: CASSYPVGGRAYEQYF.

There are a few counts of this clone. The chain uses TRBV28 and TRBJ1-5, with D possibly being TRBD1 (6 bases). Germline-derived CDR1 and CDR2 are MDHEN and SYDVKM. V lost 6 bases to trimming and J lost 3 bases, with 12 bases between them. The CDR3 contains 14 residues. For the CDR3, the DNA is TGTGCCAGCAGGCCGGACAGCTACAATCAGCCCCAGCATTTT. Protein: CASRPDSYNQPQHF. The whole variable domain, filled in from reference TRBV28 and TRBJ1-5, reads DVKVTQSSRYLVKRTGEKVFLECVQDMDHENMFWYRQDPGLGLRLIYFSYDVKMKEKGDIPEGYSVSREKKERFSLILESASTNQTSMYLCASRPDSYNQPQHFGDGTRLSIL.

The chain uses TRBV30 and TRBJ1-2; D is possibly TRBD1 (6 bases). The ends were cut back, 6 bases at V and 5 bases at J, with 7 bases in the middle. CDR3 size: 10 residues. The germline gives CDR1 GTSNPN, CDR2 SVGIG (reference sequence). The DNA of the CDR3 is TGTGCCTGCCAGGGGTATGGCTACACCTTC. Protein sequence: CACQGYGYTF. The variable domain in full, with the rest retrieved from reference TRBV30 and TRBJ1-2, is SQTIHQWPATLVQPVGSPLSLECTVEGTSNPNLYWYRQAAGRGLQLLFYSVGIGQISSEVPQNLSASRPQDRQFILSSKKLLLSDSGFYLCACQGYGYTFGSGTRLTVV.

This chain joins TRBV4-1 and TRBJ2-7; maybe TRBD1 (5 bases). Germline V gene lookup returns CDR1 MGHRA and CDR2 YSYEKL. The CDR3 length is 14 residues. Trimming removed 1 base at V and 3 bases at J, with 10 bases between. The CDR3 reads CASSQAGSGYEQYF. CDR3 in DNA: TGCGCCAGCAGCCAAGCAGGGTCGGGCTACGAGCAGTACTTC.